The source of this T cell receptor (beta chain) is a study of CD8 T cells in Susac syndrome. The CDR3 runs to 13 residues. V was clipped by 7 bases and J by 1 base, with 10 bases between them. A quantity of about 0.5 to 1 ug RNA underwent reverse transcription using random hexamers. immunoSEQ multiplex PCR amplified TCR beta CDR3 across 54 Vbeta, 13 Jbeta. MiXCR, applied by TCRdb to the immunoSEQ multiplex PCR reads, yields one record per CDR3 protein. The profile covers some 76,000 distinct CDR3 sequences, with around 90% appearing a single time and 0.5% to 0.6% taken by the ten largest. In blood CD8+ and CD4+ T cells, TCR beta underwent sequencing.

The chain couples TRBV12-3 or TRBV12-4 to TRBJ2-5, with D possibly being TRBD2 (7 bases). The sequenced sample consisted of CD8+ T cells from PBMCs. The TCR was taken from a human donor with multiple sclerosis. The CDR3 here is CASNRGAQETQYF. As DNA, the CDR3 is TGTGCCAGCAACCGGGGGGCCCAAGAGACCCAGTACTTC.